Listed below are T cell receptor beta chains from one sample, sequenced in a study of blood T cell repertoires in COVID-19. Repertoires were generated with immunoSEQ multiplex PCR, while TCRdb's copy carries only in-frame clones and drops some. The sample shows tens of thousands of clones, over 75% of them seen only once. The sequenced material came from peripheral blood. The source of these receptors is an elderly woman with acute or convalescent COVID-19. Each CDR3 is given with its conserved first and last residue. The D gene is left open where the match is weak. A row's size may be missing; if present it is once, few, many or a size class.

clone_size	v_call	d_call	j_call	cdr3_aa	cdr3_nt
once	TRBV4-1	TRBD1	TRBJ1-4	CASSHEGGGEKLFF	TGCGCCAGCAGCCACGAAGGGGGCGGCGAAAAACTGTTTTTT
-	TRBV5-1	-	TRBJ2-7	CASSLGQGLDEQYF	TGCGCCAGCAGCTTGGGACAGGGACTGGACGAGCAGTACTTC
-	TRBV18	TRBD1	TRBJ1-2	CASSPPPGQTSYGYTF	TGTGCCAGCTCACCACCCCCGGGACAGACAAGCTATGGCTACACCTTC
few	TRBV6-6	-	TRBJ1-2	CASSYGGAYGYTF	TGTGCCAGCAGTTATGGAGGGGCCTATGGCTACACCTTC
-	TRBV19	TRBD2	TRBJ2-3	CASSRGGPGTDTQYF	TGTGCCAGTAGTCGGGGGGGGCCGGGAACAGATACGCAGTATTTT
once	TRBV5-8	-	TRBJ1-3	CASSFSGSSGNTIYF	TGTGCCAGCAGCTTCAGCGGCAGCTCTGGAAACACCATATATTTT
-	TRBV24-1	-	TRBJ2-1	CATSDPGVGRGEQFF	TGTGCCACCAGTGATCCTGGAGTGGGCAGGGGTGAGCAGTTCTTC
-	TRBV30	-	TRBJ2-4	CAWNPGLGLAKNIQYF	TGTGCCTGGAACCCCGGGTTGGGTCTAGCCAAAAACATTCAGTACTTC
-	TRBV14	-	TRBJ1-1	CASSQVRGGPTEAFF	TGTGCCAGCAGCCAAGTGAGGGGAGGTCCCACTGAAGCTTTCTTT
-	TRBV18	-	TRBJ2-3	CASSPNSILTRGSTDTQYF	TGTGCCAGCTCACCGAACTCAATTCTCACTAGGGGGTCCACAGATACGCAGTATTTT
-	TRBV30	-	TRBJ2-7	CAWSVRGYGQYF	TGTGCCTGGAGTGTAAGGGGGTATGGGCAGTACTTC